The rows below give T cell receptor beta chains drawn from one sample of a study of molecular identifiers for immune sequencing clone quantification. TCRdb used MiXCR to reprocess the PCR reads, holding one entry per CDR3 protein. The table has 80,000 to 95,000 distinct CDR3 sequences, 15% to 20% seen once. What was sequenced was naive CD8+ T cells from blood, with Jurkat cell RNA spiked in. These receptors were taken from a human donor in good health. Some libraries in this study had Jurkat cell RNA spiked in. Both conserved end residues are part of each CDR3. D genes are given only for firm matches. The listing skips clone size in some rows; elsewhere it reads once, few, many or a size class.

d_call: TRBD2; clone_size: many; j_call: TRBJ2-4; v_call: TRBV5-5; cdr3_aa: CASSFQRGGGVAKNIQYF; cdr3_nt: TGTGCCAGCAGCTTCCAGAGGGGCGGGGGGGTTGCCAAAAACATTCAGTACTTC
d_call: NA; clone_size: many; j_call: TRBJ1-5; v_call: TRBV6-5; cdr3_aa: CASSYSLVSNQPQHF; cdr3_nt: TGTGCCAGCAGTTACTCGCTTGTGAGCAATCAGCCCCAGCATTTT
d_call: TRBD1; clone_size: many; j_call: TRBJ1-1; v_call: TRBV19; cdr3_aa: CASTPSGGTEAFF; cdr3_nt: TGTGCCAGTACCCCGTCAGGGGGAACTGAAGCTTTCTTT
d_call: TRBD1; clone_size: many; j_call: TRBJ2-6; v_call: TRBV27; cdr3_aa: CASSLDRSSSGANVLTF; cdr3_nt: TGTGCCAGCAGTTTGGACAGGTCCTCCTCTGGGGCCAACGTCCTGACTTTC
d_call: TRBD2; clone_size: many; j_call: TRBJ2-5; v_call: TRBV5-5; cdr3_aa: CASSLEGLAGGLSPETQYF; cdr3_nt: TGTGCCAGCAGCTTGGAGGGACTAGCGGGGGGGCTCTCGCCAGAGACCCAGTACTTC
d_call: NA; clone_size: many; j_call: TRBJ2-5; v_call: TRBV3-1; cdr3_aa: CASSSRLPGGRETQYF; cdr3_nt: TGTGCCAGCAGCTCACGACTGCCCGGAGGGAGAGAGACCCAGTACTTC
d_call: NA; clone_size: few; j_call: TRBJ2-1; v_call: TRBV12-3/TRBV12-4; cdr3_aa: CASTPLGNNEQFF; cdr3_nt: TGTGCCAGCACCCCGTTGGGGAACAATGAGCAGTTCTTC
d_call: TRBD2; clone_size: many; j_call: TRBJ2-7; v_call: TRBV7-2; cdr3_aa: CASSQRTSGRTGYEQYF; cdr3_nt: TGTGCCAGCAGCCAGAGGACTAGCGGGAGAACAGGCTACGAGCAGTACTTC
d_call: TRBD2; clone_size: many; j_call: TRBJ2-3; v_call: TRBV6-2/TRBV6-3; cdr3_aa: CASSYSTSGGPDTQYF; cdr3_nt: TGTGCCAGCAGTTACTCGACAAGCGGGGGACCTGACACGCAGTATTTT
d_call: NA; clone_size: many; j_call: TRBJ2-5; v_call: TRBV28; cdr3_aa: CASSLLEPTSQETQYF; cdr3_nt: TGTGCCAGCAGTTTATTAGAACCGACATCCCAAGAGACCCAGTACTTC
d_call: TRBD2; clone_size: NA; j_call: TRBJ2-7; v_call: TRBV6-5; cdr3_aa: CASENTSGSSYEQYF; cdr3_nt: TGTGCCAGCGAAAACACTAGCGGGAGCTCCTACGAGCAGTACTTC
d_call: TRBD2; clone_size: many; j_call: TRBJ2-7; v_call: TRBV20-1; cdr3_aa: CSAMGLADVYEQYF; cdr3_nt: TGCAGTGCAATGGGACTAGCGGACGTCTACGAGCAGTACTTC
d_call: TRBD1; clone_size: many; j_call: TRBJ2-7; v_call: TRBV12-5; cdr3_aa: CASGLAQGAYEQYF; cdr3_nt: TGTGCTAGTGGTTTGGCCCAGGGGGCCTACGAGCAGTACTTC
d_call: NA; clone_size: many; j_call: TRBJ2-7; v_call: TRBV29-1; cdr3_aa: CSVEDGVDQGSYEQYF; cdr3_nt: TGCAGCGTTGAAGATGGGGTCGACCAGGGTTCCTACGAGCAGTACTTC
d_call: NA; clone_size: many; j_call: TRBJ1-5; v_call: TRBV4-1; cdr3_aa: CASSQDWGASNQPQHF; cdr3_nt: TGCGCCAGCAGCCAAGATTGGGGTGCTAGCAATCAGCCCCAGCATTTT
d_call: TRBD1; clone_size: many; j_call: TRBJ1-5; v_call: TRBV12-3/TRBV12-4; cdr3_aa: CASRGGDRGLNQPQHF; cdr3_nt: TGTGCCAGCAGGGGCGGCGACAGGGGATTAAATCAGCCCCAGCATTTT
d_call: NA; clone_size: many; j_call: TRBJ2-3; v_call: TRBV12-3/TRBV12-4; cdr3_aa: CASSFRPITDTQYF; cdr3_nt: TGTGCCAGCAGTTTCAGGCCGATCACAGATACGCAGTATTTT
d_call: NA; clone_size: many; j_call: TRBJ2-1; v_call: TRBV19; cdr3_aa: CASSMTHTGEQFF; cdr3_nt: TGTGCCAGTAGTATGACCCACACCGGTGAGCAGTTCTTC
d_call: NA; clone_size: many; j_call: TRBJ2-2; v_call: TRBV20-1; cdr3_aa: CSAMLSHITGELFF; cdr3_nt: TGCAGTGCTATGTTGTCACATATCACCGGGGAGCTGTTTTTT
d_call: NA; clone_size: many; j_call: TRBJ1-5; v_call: TRBV7-7; cdr3_aa: CASSNRQGLYQPQHF; cdr3_nt: TGTGCTAGCAGTAATCGGCAGGGATTATATCAGCCCCAGCATTTT
d_call: TRBD1; clone_size: many; j_call: TRBJ2-2; v_call: TRBV20-1; cdr3_aa: CSANQAGTGGLGTGELFF; cdr3_nt: TGCAGTGCTAACCAGGCCGGGACAGGGGGCTTGGGCACCGGGGAGCTGTTTTTT
d_call: TRBD1; clone_size: many; j_call: TRBJ2-7; v_call: TRBV7-9; cdr3_aa: CASSSRDSYEQYF; cdr3_nt: TGTGCCAGCAGCTCCCGGGACAGCTACGAGCAGTACTTC
d_call: NA; clone_size: many; j_call: TRBJ1-1; v_call: TRBV7-9; cdr3_aa: CASSLTTGAGTEAFF; cdr3_nt: TGTGCCAGCAGCTTAACGACAGGCGCCGGGACTGAAGCTTTCTTT
d_call: NA; clone_size: many; j_call: TRBJ2-1; v_call: TRBV12-3/TRBV12-4; cdr3_aa: CASSLVRSEQFF; cdr3_nt: TGTGCCAGCAGTTTAGTCAGATCTGAGCAGTTCTTC
d_call: NA; clone_size: many; j_call: TRBJ2-6; v_call: TRBV7-3; cdr3_aa: CASSSYPRQDTGANVLTF; cdr3_nt: TGTGCCAGCAGCTCTTATCCCCGCCAAGACACTGGGGCCAACGTCCTGACTTTC
d_call: TRBD2; clone_size: few; j_call: TRBJ2-1; v_call: TRBV7-2; cdr3_aa: CASSSTSGGAYGEQFF; cdr3_nt: TGTGCCAGCAGCTCGACTAGCGGGGGGGCCTATGGTGAGCAGTTCTTC
d_call: NA; clone_size: NA; j_call: TRBJ1-1; v_call: TRBV4-1; cdr3_aa: CASSRLRDGGVRTEAFF; cdr3_nt: TGCGCCAGCAGCCGGCTACGGGACGGGGGCGTAAGGACTGAAGCTTTCTTT
d_call: NA; clone_size: many; j_call: TRBJ1-1; v_call: TRBV27; cdr3_aa: CASRFAGLNTEAFF; cdr3_nt: TGTGCCAGCAGGTTCGCCGGACTGAACACTGAAGCTTTCTTT
d_call: TRBD1; clone_size: few; j_call: TRBJ2-7; v_call: TRBV4-3; cdr3_aa: CASSQDRGTGNYEQYF; cdr3_nt: TGCGCCAGCAGCCAAGATCGGGGGACAGGCAACTACGAGCAGTACTTC
d_call: NA; clone_size: many; j_call: TRBJ2-2; v_call: TRBV7-8; cdr3_aa: CASTLSLSTGELFF; cdr3_nt: TGTGCCAGCACCCTGAGCCTATCCACCGGGGAGCTGTTTTTT
d_call: TRBD1; clone_size: NA; j_call: TRBJ2-2; v_call: TRBV27; cdr3_aa: CASSFIWAGGAAGELFF; cdr3_nt: TGTGCCAGCAGTTTTATCTGGGCAGGGGGCGCGGCCGGGGAGCTGTTTTTT
d_call: NA; clone_size: many; j_call: TRBJ2-2; v_call: TRBV24-1; cdr3_aa: CATSPNRVITGELFF; cdr3_nt: TGTGCCACCAGCCCGAATCGGGTTATCACCGGGGAGCTGTTTTTT
d_call: NA; clone_size: many; j_call: TRBJ2-5; v_call: TRBV28; cdr3_aa: CASSSTQGWYQETQYF; cdr3_nt: TGTGCCAGCAGTTCCACACAGGGATGGTACCAAGAGACCCAGTACTTC
d_call: NA; clone_size: few; j_call: TRBJ1-1; v_call: TRBV19; cdr3_aa: CASSMGSGMNTEAFF; cdr3_nt: TGTGCCAGTAGTATGGGGTCAGGAATGAACACTGAAGCTTTCTTT
d_call: NA; clone_size: many; j_call: TRBJ2-7; v_call: TRBV7-9; cdr3_aa: CASSPPVRDVYEQYF; cdr3_nt: TGTGCCAGCAGCCCTCCAGTGCGGGATGTGTACGAGCAGTACTTC
d_call: NA; clone_size: NA; j_call: TRBJ2-2; v_call: TRBV29-1; cdr3_aa: CSALPGTGELFF; cdr3_nt: TGCAGCGCCCTTCCAGGCACCGGGGAGCTGTTTTTT